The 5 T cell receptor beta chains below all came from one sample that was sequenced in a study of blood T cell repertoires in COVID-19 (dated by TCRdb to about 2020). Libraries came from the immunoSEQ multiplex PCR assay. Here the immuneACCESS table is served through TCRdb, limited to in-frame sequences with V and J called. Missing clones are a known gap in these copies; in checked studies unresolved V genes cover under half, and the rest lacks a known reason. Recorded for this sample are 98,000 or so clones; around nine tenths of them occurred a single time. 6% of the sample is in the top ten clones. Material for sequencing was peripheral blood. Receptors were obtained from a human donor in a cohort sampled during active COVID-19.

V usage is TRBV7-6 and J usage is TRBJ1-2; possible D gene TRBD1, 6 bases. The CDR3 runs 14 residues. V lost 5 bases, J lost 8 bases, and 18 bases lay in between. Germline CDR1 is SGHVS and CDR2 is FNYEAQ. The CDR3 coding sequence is TGTGCCAGCAGCCCATCGGGGGGGGCGGTGGGCTACACCTTC. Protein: CASSPSGGAVGYTF. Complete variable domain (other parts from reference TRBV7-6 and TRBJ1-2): GAGVSQSPRYKVTKRGQDVALRCDPISGHVSLYWYRQALGQGPEFLTYFNYEAQQDKSGLPNDRFSAERPEGSISTLTIQRTEQRDSAMYRCASSPSGGAVGYTFGSGTRLTVV.

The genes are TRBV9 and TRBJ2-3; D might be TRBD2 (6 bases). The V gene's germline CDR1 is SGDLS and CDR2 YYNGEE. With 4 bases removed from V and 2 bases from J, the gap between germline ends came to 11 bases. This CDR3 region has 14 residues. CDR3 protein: CASSYGGSTDTQYF. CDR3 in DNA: TGTGCCAGCAGCTACGGGGGTTCCACAGATACGCAGTATTTT.

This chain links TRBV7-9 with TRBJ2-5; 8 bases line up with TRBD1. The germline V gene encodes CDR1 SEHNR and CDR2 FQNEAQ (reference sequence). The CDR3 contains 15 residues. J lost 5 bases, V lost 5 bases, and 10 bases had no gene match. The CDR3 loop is CASSTPTGGVETQYF. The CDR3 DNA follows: TGTGCCAGCAGCACCCCCACAGGGGGTGTGGAGACCCAGTACTTC. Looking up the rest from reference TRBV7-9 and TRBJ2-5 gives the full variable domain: DTGVSQNPRHKITKRGQNVTFRCDPISEHNRLYWYRQTLGQGPEFLTYFQNEAQLEKSRLLSDRFSAERPKGSFSTLEIQRTEQGDSAMYLCASSTPTGGVETQYFGPGTRLLVL.

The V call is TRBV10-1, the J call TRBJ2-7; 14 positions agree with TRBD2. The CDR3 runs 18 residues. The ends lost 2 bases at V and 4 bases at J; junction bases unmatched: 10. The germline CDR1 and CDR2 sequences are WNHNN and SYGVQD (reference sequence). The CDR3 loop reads CASSEMGLAGVLYYEQYF. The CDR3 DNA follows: TGCGCCAGCAGTGAGATGGGACTAGCGGGAGTATTGTATTACGAGCAGTACTTC.

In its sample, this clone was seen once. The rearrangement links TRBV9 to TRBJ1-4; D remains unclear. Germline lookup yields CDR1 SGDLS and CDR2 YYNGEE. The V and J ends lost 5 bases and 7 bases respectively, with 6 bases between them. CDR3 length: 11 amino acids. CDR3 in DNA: TGTGCCAGCAGTAACAGTGAAAAACTGTTTTTT. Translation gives CASSNSEKLFF. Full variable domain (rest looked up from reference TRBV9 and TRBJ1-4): DSGVTQTPKHLITATGQRVTLRCSPRSGDLSVYWYQQSLDQGLQFLIQYYNGEERAKGNILERFSAQQFPDLHSELNLSSLELGDSALYFCASSNSEKLFFGSGTQLSVL.